A single sample is the source of the 30 T cell receptor beta chains below, sequenced in a study of blood T cell repertoires in COVID-19. Some clones are missing from TCRdb's copy, which holds only in-frame ones; the method was immunoSEQ multiplex PCR. The data contain 250,000 to 300,000 clones, more than 75% of them seen just once; the ten biggest clones take up around 2%. The specimen was PBMCs or T cells enriched from blood (not recorded which). The receptor source for this set is a woman aged 55-70 years in a cohort exposed to, infected with or recovered from COVID-19 (not recorded which).

J is TRBJ1-3 and V is TRBV14; D might be TRBD1 (6 bases). V was cut by 4 bases and J by 3 bases, with 13 bases left in between. This CDR3 is built from 15 residues. The germline gives CDR1 SGHDN, CDR2 FVKESK. Here the CDR3 reads CASSRNRVDGNTIYF. The CDR3 DNA follows: TGTGCCAGCAGCCGGAACAGGGTGGATGGAAACACCATATATTTT.

The rearrangement joins TRBV4-3 to TRBJ1-2; D is unclear. The CDR3 totals 14 residues. The V end lost 0 bases, the J end lost 3 bases, and 8 bases lay between the germline ends. Germline CDR1 and CDR2: LGHNA and YSLEER. The CDR3 region is CASSQETRYYGYTF. The CDR3 coding sequence is TGCGCCAGCAGCCAAGAGACCAGGTACTATGGCTACACCTTC.

This clone was picked up one time. The V gene is TRBV7-2, the J gene TRBJ1-4, with a weak D call TRBD1 (6 bases). This CDR3 is 14 amino acids long. Germline V gene sequence: CDR1 SGHTA, CDR2 FQGNSA. The V end was cut by 8 bases, the J end by 4 bases, with 14 bases between. CDR3 DNA: TGTGCCAGCGGATCCTACAGGGTTAATGAAAAACTGTTTTTT. It codes for CASGSYRVNEKLFF.

The chain links TRBV6-5 to TRBJ1-4, with TRBD1 matching over 9 bases. V lost 0 bases and J lost 7; bases outside the gene matches: 6. Per germline, CDR1 MNHEY and CDR2 SVGAGI. This CDR3 region has 16 residues. Here the CDR3 DNA reads TGTGCCAGCAGTTACTCGGAGGGACAGGGAGGTGAAAAACTGTTTTTT. Its protein product is CASSYSEGQGGEKLFF.

V usage is TRBV10-1 and J usage is TRBJ2-2, with a possible D match to TRBD2 (6 bases). The V end lost 2 bases, the J end lost 5 bases, and 12 bases lay between the germline ends. Germline CDR1 WNHNN, CDR2 SYGVQD (reference sequence). The CDR3 loop spans 15 amino acids. CDR3 DNA sequence: TGCGCCAGCAGTGAGCCCACCGCGGGGACCGGGGAGCTGTTTTTT. Translation: CASSEPTAGTGELFF.

Concerning this clone itself: This CDR3 is also generated by other DNA sequences in the sample. The V call is TRBV5-1, the J call TRBJ1-1; the D is unclear. The germline V and J ends were trimmed by 3 bases and 0 bases, with 6 bases remaining between them. Germline loops: CDR1 SGHRS, CDR2 YFSETQ. The CDR3 totals 13 residues. CDR3 nucleotides: TGCGCCAGCAGCTCGGTTGTGAACACTGAAGCTTTCTTT. Protein product: CASSSVVNTEAFF. The whole variable domain, filled in from reference TRBV5-1 and TRBJ1-1, reads KAGVTQTPRYLIKTRGQQVTLSCSPISGHRSVSWYQQTPGQGLQFLFEYFSETQRNKGNFPGRFSGRQFSNSRSEMNVSTLELGDSALYLCASSSVVNTEAFFGQGTRLTVV.

J is TRBJ2-5 and V is TRBV24-1; 7 positions agree with TRBD1. After removal of 5 bases from V and 5 bases from J, the junction contained 7 bases not matched to a gene. CDR1 is KGHDR, CDR2 SFDVKD, per germline. The CDR3 totals 14 residues. In DNA, the CDR3 is TGTGCCACCAGTGCACAGGGGCATGTGGAGACCCAGTACTTC. Translation gives CATSAQGHVETQYF.

The rearrangement joins TRBV27 to TRBJ2-5; TRBD2 matches at 8 bases. Germline V gene lookup returns CDR1 MNHEY and CDR2 SMNVEV (reference sequence). V trimming: 6 bases; J trimming: 2 bases; junction bases outside the gene matches: 5. CDR3 length: 14 residues. CDR3 loop: CASREAGVQETQYF. The CDR3 bases are TGTGCCAGCAGAGAAGCGGGAGTACAAGAGACCCAGTACTTC.

V usage is TRBV6-5 and J usage is TRBJ2-7; 7 bases line up with TRBD2. The CDR3 runs to 14 residues. Germline V gene sequence: CDR1 MNHEY, CDR2 SVGAGI. The V and J ends lost 6 bases and 0 bases, in that order; junction bases with no gene match: 5. CDR3 region: CASRLTSSSYEQYF. For the CDR3, the DNA is TGTGCCAGCAGGTTGACTAGCAGCTCCTACGAGCAGTACTTC.

This clone was observed at least ten times. The chain joins TRBV6-4 to TRBJ2-1; 7 bases fit TRBD2. The CDR3 loop spans 15 amino acids. Germline assignment: CDR1 MRHNA and CDR2 SNTAGT. V trimming: 2 bases; J trimming: 6 bases; junction bases outside the gene matches: 7. CDR3 nucleotide sequence: TGTGCCAGCAGTGACAATGGCGGGAGTTCCAATGAGCAGTTCTTC. Its protein is CASSDNGGSSNEQFF.

This chain connects TRBV5-1 to TRBJ1-2; D gene uncertain. The germline V gene has CDR1 SGHRS and CDR2 YFSETQ. V lost 6 bases to trimming and J lost 1 base, with 13 bases between them. The length of the CDR3 is 14 residues. CDR3 sequence reads: CASKEADYNYGYTF. CDR3 DNA: TGCGCCAGCAAGGAAGCAGACTATAACTATGGCTACACCTTC.

The chain is built from TRBV3-1 (or the pseudogene TRBV3-2) and TRBJ2-1; 13 bases fit TRBD2. The junction had 7 bases not matched to a gene; V was cut back by 5 bases and J by 3 bases. CDR3 length: 17 amino acids. Germline CDR1 and CDR2: LGHDT and YNNKEL (reference sequence). The CDR3 nucleotides are TGTGCCAGCAGCGGCGGACTAGCGGGAGTTGGCTACAATGAGCAGTTCTTC. Its protein product is CASSGGLAGVGYNEQFF.

The CDR3 nucleotides are TGCAGCGTTGGGGCCGGGACAGGGGTTATCATGAACACTGAAGCTTTCTTT. Amino acids: CSVGAGTGVIMNTEAFF. This chain connects TRBV29-1 to TRBJ1-1; 10 positions match TRBD1. Looked up from germline, CDR1 is SQVTM and CDR2 is ANQGSEA. The V gene end was trimmed by 4 bases and the J gene end by 0 bases; junction bases not matched to a gene: 11. CDR3 length equals 17 residues.

The J gene is TRBJ2-3, the V gene TRBV28, with D tentatively TRBD2 (5 bases). V was clipped by 2 bases and J by 3 bases, with 12 bases between them. Germline CDR1 reads MDHEN; CDR2 reads SYDVKM. The CDR3 is 15 residues long. CDR3 DNA sequence: TGTGCCAGCAGTTTACCCCTACTAGAGACAGATACGCAGTATTTT. It yields the protein CASSLPLLETDTQYF.

The rearrangement joins TRBV9 to TRBJ2-2; 12 bases map to TRBD2. V was pared by 2 bases and J by 7 bases, with 6 bases of the junction left unmatched. The CDR3 has 16 residues. Germline lookup yields CDR1 SGDLS and CDR2 YYNGEE. The CDR3 coding sequence is TGTGCCAGCAGCGTGGGTCTAGCGGGAGGGCACGGGGAGCTGTTTTTT. It is translated as CASSVGLAGGHGELFF.

V usage is TRBV29-1 and J usage is TRBJ1-1; D might be TRBD1 (5 bases). The CDR3 is 12 residues long. The V gene lost 0 bases and the J gene lost 11 bases, with 13 bases spanning the gap. The germline gives CDR1 SQVTM, CDR2 ANQGSEA. The CDR3 DNA is TGCAGCGTTGAAGATCGGGGGGACTTGGCTTTCTTT. Protein: CSVEDRGDLAFF.

This chain connects TRBV14 to TRBJ2-5; 10 nucleotides align to TRBD1. Germline CDR1 SGHDN, CDR2 FVKESK. Trimming at V came to 3 bases and at J to 6 bases, leaving 7 bases not matched to a gene. The CDR3 extends over 15 amino acids. The CDR3 loop reads CASSQATGGLKTQYF. The CDR3 nucleotides are TGTGCCAGCAGCCAGGCGACAGGGGGCTTAAAGACCCAGTACTTC.

The chain links TRBV3-1 (or the pseudogene TRBV3-2) to TRBJ2-7, with 7 bases fitting TRBD1. CDR1 is LGHDT and CDR2 is YNNKEL in the germline V gene (reference sequence). There are 15 residues in the CDR3. J gave up 4 bases and V 4 bases, and 10 bases lay outside the gene matches. CDR3 in amino acids: CASSPKGGTVYEQYF. DNA of the CDR3: TGTGCCAGCAGCCCCAAAGGTGGGACAGTGTACGAGCAGTACTTC.

The chain uses TRBV18 and TRBJ1-6; 7 positions agree with TRBD1. CDR1 KGHSH and CDR2 LQKENI come from the germline V gene. The J segment lost 10 bases and the V segment lost 3 bases, leaving 18 bases of the junction unmatched. The CDR3 extends over 18 amino acids. DNA for the CDR3: TGTGCCAGCTCACCCTACCCGACGACAGGGAAGGTTGGCTCACCCCTCCACTTT. Its translation: CASSPYPTTGKVGSPLHF.

The chain has TRBV4-2 and TRBJ2-2; D gene uncertain. V gave up 2 bases and J gave up 0 bases, with 10 bases separating them. Per the germline V gene, CDR1 is LGHNA and CDR2 is YNFKEQ. This CDR3 is built from 16 residues. The CDR3 bases are TGTGCCAGCAGCCAACTGACTGCCGCGAACACCGGGGAGCTGTTTTTT. This translates into CASSQLTAANTGELFF.

In its sample, this clone was seen once. V usage is TRBV28 and J usage is TRBJ2-7; 8 bases match TRBD2. Germline lookup yields CDR1 MDHEN and CDR2 SYDVKM. V gave up 6 bases and J gave up 3 bases; unmatched junction bases: 10. CDR3 length equals 15 residues. In DNA form, the CDR3 reads TGTGCCAGCAGCTCTCCTAGCGGGCACCGCTACGAGCAGTACTTC. Protein: CASSSPSGHRYEQYF.

The chain uses TRBV7-9 and TRBJ1-5; unclear D gene. CDR3 length: 14 amino acids. V dropped 2 bases and J dropped 7 bases, with 12 bases sitting between them. In germline, CDR1 is SEHNR, CDR2 FQNEAQ (reference sequence). The CDR3 sequence is CASSLTAGGQPQHF. The DNA for the CDR3 is TGTGCCAGCAGCTTAACGGCAGGAGGCCAGCCCCAGCATTTT.

This chain joins TRBV11-2 and TRBJ1-2; TRBD1 matches 10 bases. Trimming took 7 bases from V and 4 from J; bases not matched to a gene: 12. This CDR3 has 16 amino acids. CDR1 is SGHAT and CDR2 is FQNNGV in the germline V gene. The CDR3 sequence: CASTLDRGRVGYGYTF. The CDR3 coding sequence is TGTGCCAGCACCCTAGACAGGGGGCGCGTGGGCTATGGCTACACCTTC.

The V and J genes are TRBV9 and TRBJ1-1, with 8 bases fitting TRBD1. CDR1 and CDR2 (germline): SGDLS, YYNGEE. Trimming at V came to 3 bases and at J to 8 bases, leaving 9 bases not matched to a gene. The CDR3 has 14 amino acids. The DNA for the CDR3 is TGTGCCAGCAGCGCTACGCGGGACAGGTCGGAAGCTTTCTTT. Translation: CASSATRDRSEAFF.

This clone was seen a few times. The chain carries TRBV7-2 and TRBJ2-2, with D possibly matching TRBD2 (6 bases). Trimming took off 8 bases at V and 5 bases at J, with 12 bases between the two ends. The germline gives CDR1 SGHTA, CDR2 FQGNSA. CDR3 length: 13 residues. The CDR3 DNA sequence: TGTGCCAGCCACGGGAGTACTACCGGGGAGCTGTTTTTT. Its protein product is CASHGSTTGELFF. Complete variable domain (other parts from reference TRBV7-2 and TRBJ2-2): GAGVSQSPSNKVTEKGKDVELRCDPISGHTALYWYRQSLGQGLEFLIYFQGNSAPDKSGLPSDRFSAERTGGSVSTLTIQRTQQEDSAVYLCASHGSTTGELFFGEGSRLTVL.

DNA for the CDR3: TGTGCCAGCAGCTTGGGGGTGGACAGGGCGTATGGCTACACCTTC. The encoded protein is CASSLGVDRAYGYTF. The chain links TRBV5-4 to TRBJ1-2, with TRBD1 matching 8 bases. V lost 0 bases and J lost 5; bases outside the gene matches: 6. CDR3 length: 15 amino acids. Germline V CDR1 and CDR2: SGHNT, YYREEE (reference sequence).

This clone was counted only a few times. The genes are TRBV20-1 and TRBJ2-1; 7 bases line up with TRBD1. CDR1 and CDR2 (germline): DFQATT, SNEGSKA (reference sequence). The J segment lost 8 bases and the V segment lost 5 bases, leaving 3 bases of the junction unmatched. The CDR3 extends over 11 amino acids. CDR3 nucleotide sequence: TGCAGTGCTCTTACAGGGGATGAGCAGTTCTTC. It specifies CSALTGDEQFF.

The chain recombines TRBV15 with TRBJ1-2; D uncertain. Germline loops: CDR1 LNHNV, CDR2 YYDKDF (reference sequence). Trimming took 6 bases from V and 0 from J, leaving 8 bases between them. This CDR3 contains 13 residues. CDR3 coding DNA: TGTGCCACCAGTACGGTCACTAACTATGGCTACACCTTC. Residues: CATSTVTNYGYTF.

The rearrangement links TRBV7-3 to TRBJ2-1; D is perhaps TRBD1 (6 bases). Per the germline V gene, CDR1 is SGHTA and CDR2 is FQGTGA. The CDR3 is 17 residues long. Trimming stripped 6 bases from V and 4 bases from J, with 22 bases between. In nucleotides, the CDR3 is TGTGCCAGCAGTTCATCAGGGGCCCCGGGGCGATACAATGAGCAGTTCTTC. It codes for CASSSSGAPGRYNEQFF.

This clone was seen a single time. The chain has TRBV6-4 and TRBJ2-1, with 7 bases matching TRBD2. V was clipped by 5 bases and J by 0 bases; unmatched bases: 4. This CDR3 is 15 amino acids long. Germline V gene data show CDR1 as MRHNA and CDR2 as SNTAGT. The CDR3 DNA follows: TGTGCCAGCAGTAAAGCGGGGAGCTCCTACAATGAGCAGTTCTTC. It encodes CASSKAGSSYNEQFF.